This T cell receptor (beta chain) was recorded in a study of shared clonotypes between healthy human individuals. Study context: For every donor, three CD4 naive, three CD4 memory, two CD8 naive and one CD8 memory plates were used.

Per the germline V gene, CDR1 is SGHRS and CDR2 is YFSETQ. Deletions cut 0 bases from V and 7 bases from J, with 8 bases between. The CDR3 has 13 residues. Points from the study as a whole: The researchers took only blood, and tissue repertoires probably look different.

Profiled with immunoSEQ multiplex PCR; TCRdb holds only in-frame clones, not every one. This table has a few million clones, approximately 90% appearing once. Comments on this clone: As yet, its antigen is unknown.

Sequencing was performed on naive CD4+ T cells sorted from blood. Subset in this sample: CD45RA+ positively selected. This sequence joins TRBV5-1 and TRBJ2-1; D is possibly TRBD2 (6 bases). The receptor was isolated from a young man in good health. The CDR3 DNA reads TGCGCCAGCAGCTTGGGGACTACAAATGAGCAGTTCTTC. Protein: CASSLGTTNEQFF.